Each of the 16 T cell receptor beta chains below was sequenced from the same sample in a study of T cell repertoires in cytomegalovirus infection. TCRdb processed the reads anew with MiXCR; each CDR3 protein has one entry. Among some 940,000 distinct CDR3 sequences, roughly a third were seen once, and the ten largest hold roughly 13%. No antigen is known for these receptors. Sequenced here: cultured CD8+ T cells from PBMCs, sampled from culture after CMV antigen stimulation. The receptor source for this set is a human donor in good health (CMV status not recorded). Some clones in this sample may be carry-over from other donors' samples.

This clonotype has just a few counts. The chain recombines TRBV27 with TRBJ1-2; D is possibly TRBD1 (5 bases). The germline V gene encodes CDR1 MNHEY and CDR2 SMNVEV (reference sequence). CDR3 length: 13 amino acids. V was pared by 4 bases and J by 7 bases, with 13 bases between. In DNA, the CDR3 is TGTGCCAGCAGTTGGGGCCGGCACTCTGGCTACACCTTC. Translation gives CASSWGRHSGYTF.

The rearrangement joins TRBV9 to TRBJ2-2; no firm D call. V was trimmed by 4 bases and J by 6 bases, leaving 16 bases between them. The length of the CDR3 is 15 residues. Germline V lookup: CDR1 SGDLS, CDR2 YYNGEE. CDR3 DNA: TGTGCCAGCAGCTCGAGTGGTGTACTGGCCGGGGAGCTGTTTTTT. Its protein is CASSSSGVLAGELFF.

CDR3 protein: CASSLSLTGGMAEAFF. The CDR3 DNA reads as TGTGCCAGCAGCCTTTCATTGACAGGGGGCATGGCTGAAGCTTTCTTT. This chain connects TRBV7-9 to TRBJ1-1; 10 bases align to TRBD1. CDR3 length: 16 residues. Unmatched junction bases numbered 12, after V lost 5 bases and J lost 6 bases. Germline V gene data show CDR1 as SEHNR and CDR2 as FQNEAQ (reference sequence). Supplemented by reference TRBV7-9 and TRBJ1-1, the full variable domain reads DTGVSQNPRHKITKRGQNVTFRCDPISEHNRLYWYRQTLGQGPEFLTYFQNEAQLEKSRLLSDRFSAERPKGSFSTLEIQRTEQGDSAMYLCASSLSLTGGMAEAFFGQGTRLTVV.

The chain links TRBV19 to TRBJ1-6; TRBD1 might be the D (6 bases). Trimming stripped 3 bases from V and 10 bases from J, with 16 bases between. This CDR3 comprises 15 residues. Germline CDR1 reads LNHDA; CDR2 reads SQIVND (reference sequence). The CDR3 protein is CASSIKGGRRSPLHF. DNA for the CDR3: TGTGCCAGTAGTATCAAAGGGGGACGACGATCACCCCTCCACTTT.

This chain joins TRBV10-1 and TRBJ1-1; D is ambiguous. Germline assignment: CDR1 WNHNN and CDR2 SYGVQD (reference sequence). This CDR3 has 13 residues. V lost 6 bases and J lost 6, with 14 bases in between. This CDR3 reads CASRRASASEAFF. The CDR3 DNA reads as TGCGCCAGCAGGAGGGCCTCGGCGTCTGAAGCTTTCTTT.

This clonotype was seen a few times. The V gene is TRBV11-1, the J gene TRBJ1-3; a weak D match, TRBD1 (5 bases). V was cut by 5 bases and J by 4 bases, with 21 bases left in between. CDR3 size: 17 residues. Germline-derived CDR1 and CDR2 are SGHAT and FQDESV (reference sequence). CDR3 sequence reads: CASSGDGPSTEGNTIYF. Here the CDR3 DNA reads TGTGCCAGCAGCGGGGACGGACCTTCGACTGAAGGAAACACCATATATTTT.

The CDR3: CASSLAWRDTHTDTQYF. Written as DNA, the CDR3 is TGTGCCAGCAGCTTAGCTTGGCGGGACACCCACACAGATACGCAGTATTTT. This chain links TRBV7-3 with TRBJ2-3; D may correspond to TRBD1 or TRBD2 (6 bases each). V shed 2 bases and J shed 2 bases, with 17 bases lying between them. The V gene's germline CDR1 is SGHTA and CDR2 FQGTGA. The CDR3 extends over 17 amino acids.

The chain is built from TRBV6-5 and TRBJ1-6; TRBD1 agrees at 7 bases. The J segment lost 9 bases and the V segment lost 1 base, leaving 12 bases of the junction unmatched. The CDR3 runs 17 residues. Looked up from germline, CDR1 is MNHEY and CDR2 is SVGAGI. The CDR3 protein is CASSYYYGTEGSSPLHF. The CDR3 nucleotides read TGTGCCAGCAGTTACTACTACGGGACAGAAGGCAGTTCACCCCTCCACTTT.

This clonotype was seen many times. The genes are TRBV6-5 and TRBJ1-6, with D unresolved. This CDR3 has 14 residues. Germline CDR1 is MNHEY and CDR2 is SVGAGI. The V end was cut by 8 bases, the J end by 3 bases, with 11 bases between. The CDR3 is CASQSSVYNSPLHF. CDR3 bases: TGTGCCAGCCAATCTTCAGTCTATAATTCACCCCTCCACTTT.

CDR3 nucleotides: TGTGCCAGCAGCCCCCCGACCACCTCCTACGAGCAGTACTTC. Translation: CASSPPTTSYEQYF. V usage is TRBV7-9 and J usage is TRBJ2-7; D unclear. Trimming took 5 bases from V and 0 from J, leaving 11 bases between them. There are 14 residues in the CDR3. CDR1 and CDR2 (germline): SEHNR, FQNEAQ (reference sequence).

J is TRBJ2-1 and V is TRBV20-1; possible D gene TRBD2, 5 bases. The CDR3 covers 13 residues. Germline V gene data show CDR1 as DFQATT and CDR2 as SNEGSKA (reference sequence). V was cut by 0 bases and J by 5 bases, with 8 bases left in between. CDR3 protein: CSARDLGDNEQFF. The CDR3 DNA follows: TGCAGTGCTAGAGATCTCGGGGACAATGAGCAGTTCTTC.

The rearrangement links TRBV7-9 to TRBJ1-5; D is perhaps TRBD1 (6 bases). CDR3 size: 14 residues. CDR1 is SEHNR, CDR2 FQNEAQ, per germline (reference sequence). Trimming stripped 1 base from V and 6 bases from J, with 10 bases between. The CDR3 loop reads CASSLEGGPQPQHF. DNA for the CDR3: TGTGCCAGCAGCTTAGAGGGGGGGCCTCAGCCCCAGCATTTT.

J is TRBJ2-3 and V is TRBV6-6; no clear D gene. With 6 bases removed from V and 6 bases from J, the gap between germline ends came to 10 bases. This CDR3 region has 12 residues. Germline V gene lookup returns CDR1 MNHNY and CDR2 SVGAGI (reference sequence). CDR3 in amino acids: CASRNTTDTQYF. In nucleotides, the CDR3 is TGTGCCAGCAGAAATACGACGGATACGCAGTATTTT.

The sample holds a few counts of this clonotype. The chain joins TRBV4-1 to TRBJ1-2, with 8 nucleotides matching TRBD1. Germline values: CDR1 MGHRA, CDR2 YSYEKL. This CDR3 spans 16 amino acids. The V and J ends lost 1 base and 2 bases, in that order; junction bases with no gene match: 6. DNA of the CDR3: TGCGCCAGCAGCCAAGCAACGGACAGGGAAAACTATGGCTACACCTTC. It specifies CASSQATDRENYGYTF.

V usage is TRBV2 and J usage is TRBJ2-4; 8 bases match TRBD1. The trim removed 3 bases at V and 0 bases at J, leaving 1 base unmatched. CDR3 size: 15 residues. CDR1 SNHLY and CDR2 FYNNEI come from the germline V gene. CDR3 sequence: CASSETGVAKNIQYF. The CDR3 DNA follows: TGTGCCAGCAGTGAGACAGGGGTAGCCAAAAACATTCAGTACTTC.

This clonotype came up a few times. CDR3 region: CASSLSGPLLRGQPQHF. The DNA of the CDR3 is TGTGCCAGCAGTTTATCGGGGCCTCTCCTAAGGGGTCAGCCCCAGCATTTT. The genes are TRBV27 and TRBJ1-5; D perhaps matches TRBD1 (5 bases). V lost 0 bases, J lost 6 bases, and 18 bases lay in between. CDR3 length: 17 residues. The germline gives CDR1 MNHEY, CDR2 SMNVEV (reference sequence).